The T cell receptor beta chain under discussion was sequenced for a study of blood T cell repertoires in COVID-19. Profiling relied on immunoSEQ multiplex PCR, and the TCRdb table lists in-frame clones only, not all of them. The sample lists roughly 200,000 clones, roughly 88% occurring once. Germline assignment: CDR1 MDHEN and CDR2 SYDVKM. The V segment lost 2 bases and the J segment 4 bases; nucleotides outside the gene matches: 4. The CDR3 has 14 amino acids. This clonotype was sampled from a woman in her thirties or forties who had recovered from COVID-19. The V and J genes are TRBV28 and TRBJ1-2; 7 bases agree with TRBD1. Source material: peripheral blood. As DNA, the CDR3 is TGTGCCAGCAGTTTAAGGGGGCAGGCCTATGGCTACACCTTC. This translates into CASSLRGQAYGYTF.